This T cell receptor (beta chain) is from a study of regulatory T cells in long-lasting Graves disease. V lost 4 bases to trimming and J lost 1 base, with 17 bases between them. The germline V gene encodes CDR1 MDHEN and CDR2 SYDVKM. The CDR3 sequence is 17 residues long. Building of the TCR beta libraries involved iRepertoire HTBI primers and Arm-PCR of CDR3 regions. TCRdb used MiXCR to reprocess the multiplex PCR reads, holding one entry per CDR3 protein. Of more than 400,000 distinct CDR3 sequences listed, around 15% are singletons. This clonotype appeared many times. Specified time point: newly diagnosed GD, antithyroid drugs for less than 3 months. The TCR library was made from RNA that had been extracted from PBMCs in TRIzol. These records were also assigned to another study, of T cells in Graves' hyperthyroidism and ophthalmopathy.

The clonotype comes from a man in his forties or fifties with Graves disease. Sequenced here: peripheral blood mononuclear cells (PBMCs), sampled at new diagnosis, from a patient treated with antithyroid drugs. The V gene is TRBV28, the J gene TRBJ2-1; D is tentatively TRBD1 or TRBD2 (5 bases each). CDR3 coding DNA: TGTGCCAGCAGTTCGTATCGGGGCGTGGGGTCCTACAATGAGCAGTTCTTC. Encoded protein: CASSSYRGVGSYNEQFF.